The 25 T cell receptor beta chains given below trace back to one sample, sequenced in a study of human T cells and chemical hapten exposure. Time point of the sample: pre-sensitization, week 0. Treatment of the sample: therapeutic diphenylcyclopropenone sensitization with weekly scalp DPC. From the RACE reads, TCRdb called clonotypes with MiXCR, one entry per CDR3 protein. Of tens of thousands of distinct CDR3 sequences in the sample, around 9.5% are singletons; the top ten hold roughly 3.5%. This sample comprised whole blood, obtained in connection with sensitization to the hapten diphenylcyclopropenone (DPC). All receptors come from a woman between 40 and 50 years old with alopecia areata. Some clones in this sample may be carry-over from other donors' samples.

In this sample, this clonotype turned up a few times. The DNA of the CDR3 is TGTGCCAGCAGTTTACTTGGACAGGGTTTATACGAGCAGTACTTC. It is translated as CASSLLGQGLYEQYF. This sequence joins TRBV28 and TRBJ2-7; 8 nucleotides agree with TRBD1. J lost 4 bases, V lost 2 bases, and 7 bases had no gene match. The CDR3 totals 15 residues. Germline assignment: CDR1 MDHEN and CDR2 SYDVKM.

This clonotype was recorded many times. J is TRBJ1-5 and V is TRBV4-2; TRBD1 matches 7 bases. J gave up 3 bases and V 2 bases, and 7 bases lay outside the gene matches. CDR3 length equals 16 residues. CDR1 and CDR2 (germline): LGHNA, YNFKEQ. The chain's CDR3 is CASSQQQGPANQPQHF. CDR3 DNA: TGTGCCAGCAGCCAACAACAGGGGCCCGCCAATCAGCCCCAGCATTTT.

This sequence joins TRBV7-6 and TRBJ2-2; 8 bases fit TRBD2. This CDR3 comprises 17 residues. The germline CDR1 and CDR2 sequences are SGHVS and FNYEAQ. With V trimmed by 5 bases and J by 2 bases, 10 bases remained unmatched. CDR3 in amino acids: CASSLVRRGDNTGELFF. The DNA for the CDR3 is TGTGCCAGCAGCCTCGTCAGGCGGGGGGATAACACCGGGGAGCTGTTTTTT.

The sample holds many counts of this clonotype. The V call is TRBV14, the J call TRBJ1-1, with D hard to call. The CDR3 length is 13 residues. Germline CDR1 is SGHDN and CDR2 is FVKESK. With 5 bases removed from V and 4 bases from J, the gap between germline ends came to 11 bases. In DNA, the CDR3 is TGTGCCAGCAGCAGGAGTACTGCCACTGAAGCTTTCTTT. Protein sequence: CASSRSTATEAFF.

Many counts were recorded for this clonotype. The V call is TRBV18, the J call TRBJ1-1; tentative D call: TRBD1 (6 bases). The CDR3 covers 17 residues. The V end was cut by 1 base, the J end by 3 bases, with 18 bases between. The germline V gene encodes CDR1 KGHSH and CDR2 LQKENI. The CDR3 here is CASSPRALGAVDTEAFF. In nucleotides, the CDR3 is TGTGCCAGCTCACCACGGGCCTTGGGGGCCGTCGACACTGAAGCTTTCTTT.

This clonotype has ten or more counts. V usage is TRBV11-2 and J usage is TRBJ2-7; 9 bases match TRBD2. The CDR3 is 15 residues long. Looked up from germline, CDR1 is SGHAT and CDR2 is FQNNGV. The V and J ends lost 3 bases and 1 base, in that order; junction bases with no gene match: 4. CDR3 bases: TGTGCCAGCAGCTTCTCTAGCGGGGAGTCCTACGAGCAGTACTTC. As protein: CASSFSSGESYEQYF. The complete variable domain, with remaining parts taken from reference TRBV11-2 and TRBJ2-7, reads EAGVAQSPRYKIIEKRQSVAFWCNPISGHATLYWYQQILGQGPKLLIQFQNNGVVDDSQLPKDRFSAERLKGVDSTLKIQPAKLEDSAVYLCASSFSSGESYEQYFGPGTRLTVT.

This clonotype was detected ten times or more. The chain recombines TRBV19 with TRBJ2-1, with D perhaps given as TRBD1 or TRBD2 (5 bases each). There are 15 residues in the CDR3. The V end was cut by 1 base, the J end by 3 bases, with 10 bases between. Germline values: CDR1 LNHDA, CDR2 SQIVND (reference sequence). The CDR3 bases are TGTGCCAGTAGTATAGGAGGGACGGTCTACAATGAGCAGTTCTTC. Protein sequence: CASSIGGTVYNEQFF.

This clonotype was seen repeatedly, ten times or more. The CDR3 region is CASSSGLAGGYQETQYF. The DNA of the CDR3 is TGTGCCAGCAGCTCCGGACTAGCGGGGGGATATCAAGAGACCCAGTACTTC. The chain links TRBV11-2 to TRBJ2-5, with 14 nucleotides matching TRBD2. Germline V gene lookup returns CDR1 SGHAT and CDR2 FQNNGV. The CDR3 covers 17 residues. The V segment lost 4 bases and the J segment 2 bases; nucleotides outside the gene matches: 6.

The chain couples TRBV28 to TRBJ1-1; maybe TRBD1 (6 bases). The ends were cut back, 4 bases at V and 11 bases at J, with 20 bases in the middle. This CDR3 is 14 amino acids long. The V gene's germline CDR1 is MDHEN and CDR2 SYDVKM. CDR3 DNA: TGTGCCAGCAGTTCGGGACACGAGAACATGGGGGCTTTCTTT. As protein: CASSSGHENMGAFF.

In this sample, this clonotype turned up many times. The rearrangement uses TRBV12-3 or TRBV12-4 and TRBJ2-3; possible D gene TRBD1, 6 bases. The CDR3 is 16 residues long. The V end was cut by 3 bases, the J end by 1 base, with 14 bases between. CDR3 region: CASSFRGSPGTDTQYF. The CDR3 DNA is TGTGCCAGCAGTTTTAGGGGGTCCCCCGGCACAGATACGCAGTATTTT.

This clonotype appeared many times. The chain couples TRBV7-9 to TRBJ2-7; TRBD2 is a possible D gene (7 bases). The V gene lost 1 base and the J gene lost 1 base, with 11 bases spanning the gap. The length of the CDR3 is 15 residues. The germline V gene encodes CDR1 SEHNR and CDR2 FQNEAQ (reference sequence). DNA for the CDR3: TGTGCCAGCAGCTTAGTGGGGGGGCGGTCCTACGAGCAGTACTTC. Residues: CASSLVGGRSYEQYF.

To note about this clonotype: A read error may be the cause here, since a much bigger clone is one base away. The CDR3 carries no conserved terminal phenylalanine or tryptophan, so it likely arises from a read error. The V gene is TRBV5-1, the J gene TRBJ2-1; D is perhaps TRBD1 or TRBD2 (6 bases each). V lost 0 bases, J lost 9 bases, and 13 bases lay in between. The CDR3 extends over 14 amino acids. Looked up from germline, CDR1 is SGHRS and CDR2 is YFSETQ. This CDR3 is CASSLVGGGGEQFS. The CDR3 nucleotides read TGCGCCAGCAGCTTGGTAGGGGGAGGCGGTGAGCAGTTCTCC.

The CDR3, as DNA: TGTGCCAGCAAGTCTACCTTGAGCACAGATACGCAGTATTTT. This sequence encodes CASKSTLSTDTQYF. The chain couples TRBV2 to TRBJ2-3; D unclear. This CDR3 has 14 amino acids. The V end lost 7 bases, the J end lost 0 bases, and 11 bases lay between the germline ends. Germline CDR1 is SNHLY and CDR2 is FYNNEI.

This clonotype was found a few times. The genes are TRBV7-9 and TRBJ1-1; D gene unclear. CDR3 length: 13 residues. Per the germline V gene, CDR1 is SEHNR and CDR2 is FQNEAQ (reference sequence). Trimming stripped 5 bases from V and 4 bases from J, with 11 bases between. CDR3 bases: TGTGCCAGCAGCGAGGGTTCCGGCACTGAAGCTTTCTTT. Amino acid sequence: CASSEGSGTEAFF.

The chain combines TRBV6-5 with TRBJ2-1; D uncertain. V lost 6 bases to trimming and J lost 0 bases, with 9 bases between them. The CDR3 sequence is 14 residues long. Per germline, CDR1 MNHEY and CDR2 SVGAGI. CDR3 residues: CASSTRSSYNEQFF. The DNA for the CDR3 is TGTGCCAGCAGCACCCGAAGCTCCTACAATGAGCAGTTCTTC.

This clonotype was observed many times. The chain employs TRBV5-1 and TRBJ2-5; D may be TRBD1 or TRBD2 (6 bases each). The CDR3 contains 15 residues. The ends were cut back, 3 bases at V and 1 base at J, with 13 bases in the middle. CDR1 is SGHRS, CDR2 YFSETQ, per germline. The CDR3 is CASSSPGATQETQYF. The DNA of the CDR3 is TGCGCCAGCAGCTCACCGGGGGCGACCCAAGAGACCCAGTACTTC.

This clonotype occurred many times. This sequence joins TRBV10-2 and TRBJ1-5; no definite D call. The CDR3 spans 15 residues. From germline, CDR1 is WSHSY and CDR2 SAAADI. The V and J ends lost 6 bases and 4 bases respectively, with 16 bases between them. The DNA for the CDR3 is TGCGCCAGCAGCGCCGGACGGCCAAGTAATCAGCCCCAGCATTTT. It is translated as CASSAGRPSNQPQHF.

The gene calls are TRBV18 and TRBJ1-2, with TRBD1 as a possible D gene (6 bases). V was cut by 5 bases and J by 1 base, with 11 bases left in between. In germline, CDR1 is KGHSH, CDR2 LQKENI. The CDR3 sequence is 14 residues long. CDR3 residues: CASSRSGDNYGYTF. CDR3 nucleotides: TGTGCCAGCTCAAGGTCAGGGGATAACTATGGCTACACCTTC.

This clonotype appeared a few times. The CDR3 DNA reads TGTGCCAGCAGCACTTGGGGGGGCCCCTACGAGCAGTACTTC. Translating it yields CASSTWGGPYEQYF. This sequence joins TRBV7-2 and TRBJ2-7; D might be TRBD2 (7 bases). Trimming shortened V by 5 bases and J by 2 bases, and 13 bases separated the two germline ends. The germline gives CDR1 SGHTA, CDR2 FQGNSA. The CDR3 length is 14 residues.

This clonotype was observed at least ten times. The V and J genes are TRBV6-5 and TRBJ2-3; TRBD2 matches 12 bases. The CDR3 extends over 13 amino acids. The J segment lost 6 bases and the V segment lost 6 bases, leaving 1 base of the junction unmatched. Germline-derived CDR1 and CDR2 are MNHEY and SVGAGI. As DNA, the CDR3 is TGTGCCAGCAGGCTAGCGGGGGGGGATACGCAGTATTTT. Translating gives CASRLAGGDTQYF.

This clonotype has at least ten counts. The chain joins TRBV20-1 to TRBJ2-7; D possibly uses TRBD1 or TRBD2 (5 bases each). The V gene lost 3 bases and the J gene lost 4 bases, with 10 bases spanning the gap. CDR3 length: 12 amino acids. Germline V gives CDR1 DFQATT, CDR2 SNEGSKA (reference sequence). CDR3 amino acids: CSARGRIYEQYF. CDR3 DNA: TGCAGTGCTAGGGGACGGATTTACGAGCAGTACTTC.

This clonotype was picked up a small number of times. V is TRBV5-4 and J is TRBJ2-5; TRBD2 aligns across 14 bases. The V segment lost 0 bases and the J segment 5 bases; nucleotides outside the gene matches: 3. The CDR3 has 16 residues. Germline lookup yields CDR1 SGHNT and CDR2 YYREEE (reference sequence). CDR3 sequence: CASSLGLAGGQETQYF. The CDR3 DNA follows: TGTGCCAGCAGCTTGGGACTAGCGGGGGGGCAGGAGACCCAGTACTTC.

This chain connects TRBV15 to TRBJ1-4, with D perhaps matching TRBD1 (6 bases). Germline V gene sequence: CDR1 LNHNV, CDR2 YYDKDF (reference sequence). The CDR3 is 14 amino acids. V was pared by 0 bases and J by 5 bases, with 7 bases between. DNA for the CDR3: TGTGCCACCAGCAGAGATACAGGGAATGAAAAACTGTTTTTT. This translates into CATSRDTGNEKLFF.

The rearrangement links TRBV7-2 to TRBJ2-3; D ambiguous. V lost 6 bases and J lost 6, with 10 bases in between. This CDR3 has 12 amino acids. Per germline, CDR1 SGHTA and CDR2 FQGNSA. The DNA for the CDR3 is TGTGCCAGCAGTCACGTGGAGGATACGCAGTATTTT. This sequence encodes CASSHVEDTQYF.

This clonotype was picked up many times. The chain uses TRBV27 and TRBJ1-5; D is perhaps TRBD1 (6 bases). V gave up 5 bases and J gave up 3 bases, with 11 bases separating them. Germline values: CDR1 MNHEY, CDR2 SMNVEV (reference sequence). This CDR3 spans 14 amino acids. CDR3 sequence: CASSLQGYNQPQHF. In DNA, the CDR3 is TGTGCCAGCAGTCTGCAGGGGTACAATCAGCCCCAGCATTTT.